This T cell receptor (beta chain) emerged from a study of blood T cells in healthy people across ages. Looking at the study overall: The capture of about one barcoded beta molecule per two T cells was achieved by template switching.

CDR3 length: 17 amino acids. Germline V CDR1 and CDR2: SGHRS, YFSETQ. V gave up 0 bases and J gave up 11 bases; unmatched junction bases: 16. It was approximately 10 milliliters of peripheral blood that were drawn from each donor. Using a J-beta primer mix together with a sample-barcoded 5' primer, a second PCR was run for about 6 to 11 cycles. TCRdb ran MiXCR on the 5' RACE reads and lists one entry per CDR3 protein. Of hundreds of thousands of distinct CDR3 sequences detected, more than 50% appear once; the ten largest clones hold about a quarter. The clonotype was recovered from a man aged 35-49 years in good health. V is TRBV5-1 and J is TRBJ2-5; 10 bases map to TRBD1. Sample: blood. Here the CDR3 reads CASSLVVGQGPYNEQYF. Written as DNA, the CDR3 is TGCGCCAGCAGCTTGGTTGTGGGACAGGGGCCCTACAATGAGCAGTACTTC.